The 13 T cell receptor beta chains given below trace back to one sample, sequenced in a study of cytomegalovirus exposure and HLA in healthy donors. With 60 Vbeta and 13 Jbeta primers, the PCR was carried out. Sequencing used immunoSEQ multiplex PCR; TCRdb keeps in-frame clones, though not all of them. Here the sample spans 150,000 or so clones, 75% to 80% being singletons. Sequences were obtained from PBMCs. The receptors here all came from a female donor in good health and CMV-seronegative.

The chain has TRBV7-3 and TRBJ2-7; 11 nucleotides agree with TRBD2. CDR1 and CDR2 (germline): SGHTA, FQGTGA. After removal of 6 bases from V and 5 bases from J, the junction contained 9 bases not matched to a gene. The CDR3 spans 15 residues. The CDR3 sequence: CASSHRSSGGDEQYF. The CDR3 nucleotides are TGTGCCAGCAGTCACCGGAGTAGCGGGGGGGACGAGCAGTACTTC.

The rearrangement links TRBV6-1 to TRBJ2-2; 10 nucleotides agree with TRBD1. The CDR3 contains 13 residues. J was trimmed by 4 bases and V by 8 bases; bases with no gene match: 1. CDR1 and CDR2 (germline): MNHNS, SASEGT. Here the CDR3 DNA reads TGTGCCAGCGACAGGGGGCTCACCGGGGAGCTGTTTTTT. Translating gives CASDRGLTGELFF.

The CDR3 DNA reads TGCGCCAGCAGTGAACTCACGGGACAGGTAGACGAGCAGTACTTC. The encoded protein is CASSELTGQVDEQYF. This chain uses TRBV10-1 with TRBJ2-7; 8 bases align to TRBD1. With 3 bases clipped from V and 5 bases from J, the junction kept 9 bases outside the gene matches. Germline CDR1 is WNHNN and CDR2 is SYGVQD (reference sequence). The CDR3 length is 15 residues.

The chain joins TRBV6-5 to TRBJ1-1, with D uncertain. CDR3 size: 11 residues. Germline CDR1 MNHEY, CDR2 SVGAGI. V dropped 0 bases and J dropped 6 bases, with 2 bases sitting between them. As DNA, the CDR3 is TGTGCCAGCAGTTACTCCGCTGAAGCTTTCTTT. Translated, it gives CASSYSAEAFF.

Turning to this clone: Relative to the germline gene, one junction end is altered; a read error may explain this. The chain combines TRBV7-7 with TRBJ2-5; 9 nucleotides align to TRBD2. The CDR3 is made up of 14 amino acids. The germline V gene encodes CDR1 SSHAT and CDR2 FNYEAQ (reference sequence). The CDR3 DNA follows: TGTGCCAGCAGCACCTCTCCGGTAGCGGGGGTCCTTCACTTC. Residues: CASSTSPVAGVLHF. The whole variable domain, remainder taken from reference TRBV7-7 and TRBJ2-5, is GAGVSQSPRYKVTKRGQDVTLRCDPISSHATLYWYQQALGQGPEFLTYFNYEAQPDKSGLPSDRFSAERPEGSISTLTIQRTEQRDSAMYRCASSTSPVAGVLHFGPGTRLLVL.

The CDR3 DNA sequence: TGCGCCAGCAGCTCAGGGGTGACTGAAGCTTTCTTT. Translating it yields CASSSGVTEAFF. The genes are TRBV5-1 and TRBJ1-1; D possibly corresponds to TRBD1 (6 bases). The CDR3 is 12 residues long. Trimming shortened V by 3 bases and J by 5 bases, and 8 bases separated the two germline ends. Germline CDR1 is SGHRS and CDR2 is YFSETQ. The entire variable domain, with the rest obtained from reference TRBV5-1 and TRBJ1-1, is as follows: KAGVTQTPRYLIKTRGQQVTLSCSPISGHRSVSWYQQTPGQGLQFLFEYFSETQRNKGNFPGRFSGRQFSNSRSEMNVSTLELGDSALYLCASSSGVTEAFFGQGTRLTVV.

The V gene is TRBV27, the J gene TRBJ2-7; D is perhaps TRBD1 (6 bases). The CDR3 spans 13 residues. Germline V gene sequence: CDR1 MNHEY, CDR2 SMNVEV (reference sequence). The V end was cut by 4 bases, the J end by 5 bases, with 12 bases between. This CDR3 is CASSYQGIHEQYF. Written as DNA, the CDR3 is TGTGCCAGCAGTTATCAGGGGATCCACGAGCAGTACTTC.

The chain links TRBV6-6 to TRBJ1-1; tentatively, D is TRBD1 (5 bases). Trimming removed 7 bases from V and 1 base from J, with 16 bases in between. Per germline, CDR1 MNHNY and CDR2 SVGAGI (reference sequence). There are 15 residues in the CDR3. DNA of the CDR3: TGTGCCAGCATCCTGGGGAATCAGGGGAACACTGAAGCTTTCTTT. Protein sequence: CASILGNQGNTEAFF.

This clone has just one count. V gene TRBV7-2 combines with J gene TRBJ2-5; TRBD1 agrees at 9 bases. V dropped 3 bases and J dropped 5; count of bases not matched to a gene: 10. From germline, CDR1 is SGHTA and CDR2 FQGNSA. The CDR3 is 16 residues long. CDR3 nucleotides: TGTGCCAGCAGCTTCTCCGGGACAGGGCGGCGGGAGACCCAGTACTTC. This sequence encodes CASSFSGTGRRETQYF. Filled out from reference TRBV7-2 and TRBJ2-5, the complete variable domain reads GAGVSQSPSNKVTEKGKDVELRCDPISGHTALYWYRQSLGQGLEFLIYFQGNSAPDKSGLPSDRFSAERTGGSVSTLTIQRTQQEDSAVYLCASSFSGTGRRETQYFGPGTRLLVL.

The chain has TRBV6-1 and TRBJ1-2; 7 bases are a match to TRBD1. This CDR3 region has 14 residues. The V gene's germline CDR1 is MNHNS and CDR2 SASEGT. Trimming at V came to 8 bases and at J to 7 bases, leaving 13 bases not matched to a gene. The chain's CDR3 is CASLRTGKGCGYTF. The CDR3 DNA reads TGTGCCAGCTTGCGGACAGGTAAGGGGTGTGGCTACACCTTC.

The CDR3 DNA follows: TGTGCCAGCAGCCGCGGACTAGCTTACCATGAGCAGTTCTTC. Residues: CASSRGLAYHEQFF. The chain couples TRBV13 to TRBJ2-1, with TRBD2 matching 8 bases. J gave up 8 bases and V 5 bases, and 8 bases lay outside the gene matches. This CDR3 has 14 residues. Germline loops: CDR1 PRHDT, CDR2 FYEKMQ (reference sequence).

The chain has TRBV27 and TRBJ1-5; 11 bases agree with TRBD1. J was trimmed by 4 bases and V by 5 bases; bases with no gene match: 4. Germline V gives CDR1 MNHEY, CDR2 SMNVEV (reference sequence). This CDR3 comprises 15 residues. CDR3 coding DNA: TGTGCCAGCAGTAGGGACAGGGGGGGGAATCAGCCCCAGCATTTT. This encodes CASSRDRGGNQPQHF.

This clone was observed a single time. The rearrangement joins TRBV6-1 to TRBJ2-7, with 11 bases fitting TRBD2. The CDR3 is 18 residues long. Losses at the gene ends were 0 bases for V and 2 bases for J; bases not matched to a gene: 9. Per the germline V gene, CDR1 is MNHNS and CDR2 is SASEGT. The CDR3 DNA sequence: TGTGCCAGCAGTGAAGCTGTTAGCGGGGGGGCACAGACCTACGAGCAGTACTTC. This codes for CASSEAVSGGAQTYEQYF.